A selection of T cell receptor beta chains follows, all from one sample in a study of Ad26.COV2.S vaccination and SARS-CoV-2 variants. Produced via immunoSEQ multiplex PCR; TCRdb's table is partial and in-frame only. The sample yields about 680,000 clones, 70% to 90% seen once. The sequencing used peripheral blood, collected in a trial of Ad26.COV2.S vaccine versus placebo. These receptors all come from a person aged 18-65 years who received the Ad26.COV2.S COVID-19 vaccine or a placebo. CDR3s include the opening cysteine and the closing phenylalanine or tryptophan.

v_call	j_call	cdr3_aa
TRBV7-2	TRBJ1-6	CASSSQTGPAGRSPLHF
TRBV11-2	TRBJ1-5	CASSLERGQPQHF
TRBV7-2	TRBJ2-4	CASSLDGAGAKNIQYF
TRBV27	TRBJ2-7	CASSAMTGGGEQYF
TRBV19	TRBJ2-1	CASSIVGQYEQFF
TRBV15	TRBJ2-1	CATSKVGGSYNEQFF
TRBV20-1	TRBJ2-3	CSASLEGPDTQYF
TRBV19	TRBJ2-5	CASSWTSGNPETQYF
TRBV7-8	TRBJ2-2	CASSSTVGAGELFF
TRBV18	TRBJ1-2	CASSTLGAGYTF
TRBV30	TRBJ2-2	CAWSRDHGELFF
TRBV18	TRBJ2-3	CASSPSGDTQYF
TRBV3-1/TRBV3-2	TRBJ1-2	CASSQEDRHYGYTF
TRBV6-5	TRBJ2-4	CASILTGGDIQYF
TRBV11-2	TRBJ2-7	CASSTQGADYEQYF
TRBV12-3/TRBV12-4	TRBJ1-3	CASTTGMANTIYF
TRBV7-6	TRBJ1-3	CASSSETGGRGNTIYF
TRBV19	TRBJ1-2	CASSMGKDYGYTF
TRBV6-5	TRBJ2-5	CASRRWTVGETQYF
TRBV10-2	TRBJ2-1	CASSQGARYNEQFF
TRBV21-1	TRBJ2-1	CASSKIWTQTYNEQFF
TRBV7-9	TRBJ2-1	CASSLAAGDNEQFF
TRBV7-9	TRBJ1-1	CASTLTGSVTEAFF
TRBV30	TRBJ1-4	CAWSKARLTNEKLFF
TRBV9	TRBJ2-3	CASSTIQGNTDTQYF
TRBV6-5	TRBJ1-3	CASSGSGNTIYF
TRBV11-2	TRBJ1-6	CASSVPGQGAVHNSPLHF
TRBV7-9	TRBJ1-1	CASSLGTGGMNTEAFF
TRBV2	TRBJ2-7	CASGRQGTSNEQYF
TRBV11-2	TRBJ1-2	CASSSPVQGRANYGYTF
TRBV3-1/TRBV3-2	TRBJ1-4	CASSRKGGGREKLFF
TRBV29-1	TRBJ1-1	CSVVRRGMNTEAFF
TRBV6-5	TRBJ1-1	CASSPPYMATEAFF
TRBV9	TRBJ2-3	CASSGGPRGDTQYF
TRBV13	TRBJ1-6	CASSLDSQNSPLHF